A selection of T cell receptor beta chains follows, all from one sample in a study of regulatory T cells in long-lasting Graves disease. A single record per CDR3 protein comes from TCRdb applying MiXCR to the multiplex PCR reads. The table has approximately 490,000 distinct CDR3 sequences, roughly 16% seen once; the top ten hold over 9%. The same data also went into a second study, on T cells in Graves' hyperthyroidism and ophthalmopathy.

The input for sequencing was peripheral blood mononuclear cells (PBMCs), taken at new diagnosis, from a patient treated with antithyroid drugs. These receptors originate from a man aged 35 to 55 with Graves disease. The CDR3 runs from the conserved cysteine through the conserved F or W. A D gene is named only where the DNA matches it firmly. The size entry is marked missing in some rows and otherwise reads once, few, many or a size class.

DNA	CDR3	V	J	D	size
TGTGCCACCAGCAGAGATCCCGGCGGGAGAGGTGATGAGCAGTTCTTC	CATSRDPGGRGDEQFF	TRBV15	TRBJ2-1	TRBD2	few
TGTGCCAGCAGTTACTCCACAAATTCACCCCTCCACTTT	CASSYSTNSPLHF	TRBV6-5	TRBJ1-6	NA	many
TGCAGTGCTAGAGCTGGACAGGGGGATGAAAAACTGTTTTTT	CSARAGQGDEKLFF	TRBV20-1	TRBJ1-4	TRBD1	NA
TGTGCCTGGAGTGTACGGGACAGCCTCTATGGCTACACCTTC	CAWSVRDSLYGYTF	TRBV30	TRBJ1-2	TRBD1	few
TGCAGCGTTGGTTCGGCGGGAGGATCCTACGAGCAGTACTTC	CSVGSAGGSYEQYF	TRBV29-1	TRBJ2-7	TRBD2	NA
TGTGCCAGCGAGAATCACAATGAGCAGTACTTC	CASENHNEQYF	TRBV6-2/TRBV6-3	TRBJ2-7	NA	NA
TGCAGTGCCGGACTAGCGGGTGCCAACACAGATACGCAGTATTTT	CSAGLAGANTDTQYF	TRBV20-1	TRBJ2-3	TRBD2	many
TGCGCCAGCAGATTACAACCCACCGGGGAGCTGTTTTTT	CASRLQPTGELFF	TRBV5-1	TRBJ2-2	NA	many
TGTGCCAGCAGCTTAGACGGGGGGGAGTTTACGCAGTATTTT	CASSLDGGEFTQYF	TRBV7-2	TRBJ2-3	TRBD2	once
TGTGCCAGCAGCGACCAAAGCGGGGGATTCTCCTACAATGAGCAGTTCTTC	CASSDQSGGFSYNEQFF	TRBV6-1	TRBJ2-1	TRBD2	many
TGTGCCAGCAGAACGGGACTAGCGGGCTCCTACAATGAGCAGTTCTTC	CASRTGLAGSYNEQFF	TRBV12-3/TRBV12-4	TRBJ2-1	TRBD2	many
TGTGCCAGCTCACCACCGGTCAGTGAAGAGACCCAGTACTTC	CASSPPVSEETQYF	TRBV18	TRBJ2-5	NA	many
TGCAGTGCTAGAAGGGAGGGAATGAACACTGAAGCTTTCTTT	CSARREGMNTEAFF	TRBV20-1	TRBJ1-1	NA	many
TGTGCCAGCAGTTTTATTACAGAATCTAACTATGGCTACACCTTC	CASSFITESNYGYTF	TRBV28	TRBJ1-2	NA	NA
TGTGCCAGCAGCGTAGGGTCGCGAATGGGGTTTGGCGAGCAGTACTTC	CASSVGSRMGFGEQYF	TRBV9	TRBJ2-7	NA	many
TGCAGCGTTGGGGGCCGAGCCGACCCTCGGGGGGAGAACACCGGGGAGCTGTTTTTT	CSVGGRADPRGENTGELFF	TRBV29-1	TRBJ2-2	TRBD2	many
TGCAGCGCGGCCCTGGTCGACGAGCAGTACTTC	CSAALVDEQYF	TRBV29-1	TRBJ2-7	NA	few